This TCR beta chain was sequenced in a study of blood T cell repertoires in COVID-19. For the study at large: From T cells, B-cell-depleted T cells, or PBMCs came the material, which was cDNA or gDNA.

The CDR3 has 14 residues. Germline lookup yields CDR1 SGHAT and CDR2 FQNNGV. Trimming pared 5 bases from V and 4 bases from J, leaving 13 bases between. The protocol was immunoSEQ multiplex PCR, while the TCRdb copy is restricted to in-frame clones and leaves out a portion. Of 110,000 to 150,000 clones detected, over 80% appear once; the ten largest clones hold about 10%. The age range of participants was about 18 to 90 years, with residence in approximately 25 US areas. Two negative PCRs, clearance, or symptom resolution had been documented for recovered Cohort 3 donors. This chain uses TRBV11-2 with TRBJ2-3, with TRBD1 as a possible D gene (5 bases). This sequence was found in a man in his fifties or sixties who had recovered from COVID-19. The sequenced sample was PBMCs or T cells enriched from blood (not recorded which). CDR3 residues: CASSVGTTADTQYF. For the CDR3, the DNA is TGTGCCAGCAGCGTAGGCACGACAGCAGATACGCAGTATTTT.